The 15 T cell receptor beta chains in this list originate from one sample, sequenced in a study of control samples from healthy donors and cancer patients. The protocol was immunoSEQ multiplex PCR, while the TCRdb copy is restricted to in-frame clones and leaves out a portion. The repertoire has 95,000 to 150,000 clones, around 89% of them found once; the top ten carry 40%. Sequences were obtained from blood. All receptors come from a man in his fifties in good health.

This sequence joins TRBV10-3 and TRBJ1-2; 7 nucleotides line up with TRBD1. Germline CDR1 reads ENHRY; CDR2 reads SYGVKD. Unmatched junction bases numbered 21, after V lost 9 bases and J lost 5 bases. The CDR3 sequence is 17 residues long. The CDR3 coding sequence is TGTGCCATTAGGCCCCGGGACGGAGGCAGGGGGTTTTATGGCTACACCTTC. Its protein is CAIRPRDGGRGFYGYTF.

The chain links TRBV10-3 to TRBJ1-5; D is perhaps TRBD1 (6 bases). The germline V and J ends were trimmed by 2 bases and 3 bases, with 26 bases remaining between them. CDR3 length: 20 amino acids. CDR1 and CDR2 (germline): ENHRY, SYGVKD. As DNA, the CDR3 is TGTGCCATCAGTGAGACGTGGAGGGGGGAAGATCCCCTTCTCAATCAGCCCCAGCATTTT. It yields the protein CAISETWRGEDPLLNQPQHF.

The chain links TRBV7-9 to TRBJ1-4; D may be TRBD1 (5 bases). V was shortened by 0 bases and J by 8 bases, with 10 bases between the two germline ends. CDR1 and CDR2 (germline): SEHNR, FQNEAQ (reference sequence). The CDR3 spans 14 residues. CDR3 DNA sequence: TGTGCCAGCAGCTTAGCAGGGGTGGGGGAAAAACTGTTTTTT. Translation: CASSLAGVGEKLFF.

This clone was counted only a few times. This rearrangement joins TRBV19 to TRBJ1-2, with 9 bases matching TRBD1. The CDR3 has 15 amino acids. The V gene end was trimmed by 7 bases and the J gene end by 2 bases; junction bases not matched to a gene: 8. Germline V gene data show CDR1 as LNHDA and CDR2 as SQIVND (reference sequence). As DNA, the CDR3 is TGTGCCAGTACCTACCTCGGGACAGGGAACTATGGCTACACCTTC. This sequence encodes CASTYLGTGNYGYTF.

The chain uses TRBV7-2 and TRBJ2-7, with 15 bases identical to TRBD2. This CDR3 region has 18 residues. CDR1 SGHTA and CDR2 FQGNSA come from the germline V gene. The V gene end was trimmed by 5 bases and the J gene end by 1 base; junction bases not matched to a gene: 9. The CDR3 loop reads CASSTGTSGGTISYEQYF. For the CDR3, the DNA is TGTGCCAGCAGCACTGGGACTAGCGGGGGGACGATTTCCTACGAGCAGTACTTC.

This chain uses TRBV5-4 with TRBJ1-1; TRBD1 matches at 9 bases. V trimming: 2 bases; J trimming: 4 bases; junction bases outside the gene matches: 6. This CDR3 spans 15 amino acids. Germline V CDR1 and CDR2: SGHNT, YYREEE (reference sequence). The CDR3 DNA is TGTGCCAGCAGCTTACAGGGGGCGCAACCCACTGAAGCTTTCTTT. This codes for CASSLQGAQPTEAFF.

V gene TRBV21-1 combines with J gene TRBJ2-7. TRBV21-1 is tagged as a pseudogene. This CDR3 is 16 amino acids long. CDR3 sequence reads: CASKEGVNREEDEQYF. The CDR3 DNA reads as TGTGCCAGCAAGGAAGGGGTGAACAGGGAGGAAGACGAGCAGTACTTC.

Concerning this clone: Other DNA sequences within the sample encode an identical CDR3. V is TRBV6-5 and J is TRBJ2-3, with unresolved D. The CDR3 spans 14 residues. Germline assignment: CDR1 MNHEY and CDR2 SVGAGI. The V and J ends lost 0 bases and 3 bases respectively, with 7 bases between them. CDR3 sequence (DNA): TGTGCCAGCAGTTACTCACAAGGGACAGATACGCAGTATTTT. Residues: CASSYSQGTDTQYF.

A single count supports this clone. This chain connects TRBV7-8 to TRBJ1-2; 10 bases are shared with TRBD1. V lost 5 bases and J lost 8; bases outside the gene matches: 8. The CDR3 is 14 amino acids. CDR1 is SGHVS, CDR2 FQNEAQ, per germline. The CDR3 coding sequence is TGTGCCAGCAGCCCCGGGACAGGGGAGGGAGGCTACACCTTC. Amino acid sequence: CASSPGTGEGGYTF.

This chain links TRBV15 with TRBJ1-6; D possibly corresponds to TRBD1 (6 bases). This CDR3 contains 15 residues. The ends were cut back, 6 bases at V and 5 bases at J, with 14 bases in the middle. The germline V gene encodes CDR1 LNHNV and CDR2 YYDKDF (reference sequence). The CDR3 region is CATRGGFLNNSPLHF. CDR3 bases: TGTGCCACCAGAGGGGGATTCTTAAATAATTCACCCCTCCACTTT.

The genes are TRBV2 and TRBJ2-5; the D gene could be TRBD1 or TRBD2 (6 bases each). Trimming shortened V by 9 bases and J by 1 base, and 18 bases separated the two germline ends. The CDR3 contains 15 residues. The V gene's germline CDR1 is SNHLY and CDR2 FYNNEI. The CDR3 bases are TGTGCCAGGAAGGTGGGGGGCCGGTCCCAAGAGACCCAGTACTTC. Amino acid sequence: CARKVGGRSQETQYF.

The chain links TRBV4-1 to TRBJ1-2, with 7 bases identical to TRBD1. Losses at the gene ends were 1 base for V and 7 bases for J; bases not matched to a gene: 9. The CDR3 spans 15 residues. CDR1 and CDR2 from the germline V gene are MGHRA and YSYEKL. The CDR3 nucleotides read TGCGCCAGCAGCCAAGCCCACAGGGGCCACATTGGCTACACCTTC. The encoded protein is CASSQAHRGHIGYTF.

The chain links TRBV27 to TRBJ2-7, with D perhaps assigned TRBD1 or TRBD2 (5 bases each). V was trimmed by 2 bases and J by 2 bases, leaving 10 bases between them. Per germline, CDR1 MNHEY and CDR2 SMNVEV (reference sequence). This CDR3 has 14 amino acids. The CDR3 nucleotides are TGTGCCAGCAGTTTAAAAGAGGGGCCCTACGAGCAGTACTTC. Protein product: CASSLKEGPYEQYF.

The chain links TRBV5-1 to TRBJ2-1, with TRBD2 matching 14 bases. Germline CDR1 reads SGHRS; CDR2 reads YFSETQ. The V and J ends lost 4 bases and 4 bases, in that order; junction bases with no gene match: 10. The length of the CDR3 is 18 residues. Written as DNA, the CDR3 is TGCGCCAGCAGCATCTCCGGGACTAGCGGGGGCGTTTACAATGAGCAGTTCTTC. This sequence encodes CASSISGTSGGVYNEQFF.

The chain combines TRBV5-1 with TRBJ2-3; D unclear. The CDR3 covers 14 residues. The germline gives CDR1 SGHRS, CDR2 YFSETQ. The V end lost 2 bases, the J end lost 0 bases, and 7 bases lay between the germline ends. CDR3 bases: TGCGCCAGCAGCTTAGGGCAGAGCACAGATACGCAGTATTTT. This sequence encodes CASSLGQSTDTQYF.